The 2 T cell receptor beta chains in this list originate from one sample, sequenced in a study of T cells after yellow fever vaccination. TCRdb recomputed calls from the 5' RACE reads with MiXCR, one row per CDR3 protein. The table shows approximately 120,000 distinct CDR3 sequences, with 6% to 8% occurring only once. The input for sequencing was CD4+ T cells sorted from PBMCs, taken approximately 11 days after the first yellow fever vaccination. These receptors were taken from a young man who received the YFV17D yellow fever vaccine.

This clonotype was recorded many times. The chain couples TRBV4-2 to TRBJ2-1; 10 nucleotides agree with TRBD1. Trimming took 1 base from V and 3 from J; bases not matched to a gene: 3. Germline CDR1 and CDR2: LGHNA and YNFKEQ. The CDR3 is made up of 16 amino acids. CDR3 sequence (DNA): TGTGCCAGCAGCCAAGGGGACAGGGGCATCTACAATGAGCAGTTCTTC. It yields the protein CASSQGDRGIYNEQFF.

The chain links TRBV19 to TRBJ2-5; either TRBD1 or TRBD2 may supply D (5 bases each). The CDR3 is made up of 14 amino acids. Germline V gene lookup returns CDR1 LNHDA and CDR2 SQIVND (reference sequence). V was cut by 4 bases and J by 0 bases, with 9 bases left in between. The CDR3, as DNA: TGTGCCAGTAGTAATCTGGGGGACCAAGAGACCCAGTACTTC. Protein sequence: CASSNLGDQETQYF.